This T cell receptor (beta chain) was obtained from a study of blood T cell repertoires in COVID-19. This clone has only one observation. Individuals drawn from under 30 US areas were about 18 to 100 years old. Allocation to cohorts depended on clinical history reported by the participants. This CDR3 spans 17 amino acids. V lost 3 bases, J lost 3 bases, and 9 bases stayed unmatched. Per the germline V gene, CDR1 is LNHNV and CDR2 is YYDKDF (reference sequence). Produced via immunoSEQ multiplex PCR; TCRdb's table is partial and in-frame only. The repertoire holds roughly 170,000 clones, with less than 85% as singletons.

The chain carries TRBV15 and TRBJ2-2; 8 bases are a match to TRBD2. The sequenced material came from PBMCs or T cells enriched from blood (not recorded which). The TCR originated in a man between 60 and 75 years old who had recovered from COVID-19. The CDR3 loop is CATSSDGGAVYTGELFF. The CDR3 DNA follows: TGTGCCACCAGCAGCGACGGGGGGGCTGTTTACACCGGGGAGCTGTTTTTT.